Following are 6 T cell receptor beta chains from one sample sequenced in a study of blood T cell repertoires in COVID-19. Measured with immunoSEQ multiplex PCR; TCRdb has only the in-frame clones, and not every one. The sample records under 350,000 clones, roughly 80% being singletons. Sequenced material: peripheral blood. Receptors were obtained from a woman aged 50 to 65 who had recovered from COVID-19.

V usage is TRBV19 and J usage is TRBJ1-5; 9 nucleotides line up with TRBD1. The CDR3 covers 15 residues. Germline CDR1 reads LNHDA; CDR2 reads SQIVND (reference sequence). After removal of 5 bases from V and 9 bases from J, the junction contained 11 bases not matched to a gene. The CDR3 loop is CASSRGQGPGWPQHF. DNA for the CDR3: TGTGCCAGTAGTCGGGGACAGGGCCCCGGTTGGCCCCAGCATTTT.

CDR3 bases: TGTGCCAGCAGTAACTGGCGGAAAAATGAGCAGTTCTTC. It specifies CASSNWRKNEQFF. The gene calls are TRBV25-1 and TRBJ2-1, with no clear D. This CDR3 is built from 13 residues. CDR1 and CDR2 (germline): MGHDK, SYGVNS. V dropped 5 bases and J dropped 7 bases, with 12 bases sitting between them.

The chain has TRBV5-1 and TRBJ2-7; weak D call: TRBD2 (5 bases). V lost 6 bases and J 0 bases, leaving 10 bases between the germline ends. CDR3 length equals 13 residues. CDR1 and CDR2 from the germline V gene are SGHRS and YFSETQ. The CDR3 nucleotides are TGCGCCAGCAACCCGGGAAGCTCCTACGAGCAGTACTTC. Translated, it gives CASNPGSSYEQYF. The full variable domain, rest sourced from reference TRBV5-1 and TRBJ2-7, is KAGVTQTPRYLIKTRGQQVTLSCSPISGHRSVSWYQQTPGQGLQFLFEYFSETQRNKGNFPGRFSGRQFSNSRSEMNVSTLELGDSALYLCASNPGSSYEQYFGPGTRLTVT.

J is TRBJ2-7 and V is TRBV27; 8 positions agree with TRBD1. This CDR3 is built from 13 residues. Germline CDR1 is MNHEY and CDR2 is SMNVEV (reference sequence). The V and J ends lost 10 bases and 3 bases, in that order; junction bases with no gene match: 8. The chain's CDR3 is CAKGQGQGYEQYF. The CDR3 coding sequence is TGTGCCAAAGGACAGGGCCAAGGCTACGAGCAGTACTTC.

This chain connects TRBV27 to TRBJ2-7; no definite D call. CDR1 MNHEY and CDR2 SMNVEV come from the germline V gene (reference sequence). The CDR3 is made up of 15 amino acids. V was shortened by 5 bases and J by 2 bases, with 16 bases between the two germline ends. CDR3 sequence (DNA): TGTGCCAGCAGTCTAACGGGTCTGCCTCCCTACGAGCAGTACTTC. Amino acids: CASSLTGLPPYEQYF.

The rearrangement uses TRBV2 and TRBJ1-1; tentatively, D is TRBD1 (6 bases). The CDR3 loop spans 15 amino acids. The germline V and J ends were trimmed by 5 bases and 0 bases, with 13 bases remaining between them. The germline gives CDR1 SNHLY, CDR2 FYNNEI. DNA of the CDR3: TGTGCCAGCAGTAAGAGGACAGAAGTGAACACTGAAGCTTTCTTT. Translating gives CASSKRTEVNTEAFF.